This T cell receptor (beta chain) appears in the sequencing data of a study of blood T cells in healthy people across ages. This clonotype was detected a few times. For the second PCR, which ran for roughly 6 to 12 cycles, a sample-barcoded 5' primer and a J-beta primer mix were used. TCRdb recomputed calls from the 5' RACE reads with MiXCR, one row per CDR3 protein. This table has fewer than 900,000 distinct CDR3 sequences, about half appearing once. The CDR3 covers 14 residues. Germline assignment: CDR1 SGHAT and CDR2 FQNNGV. Material for sequencing was blood. The clonotype comes from a woman in her fifties or sixties in good health. V and J are TRBV11-2 and TRBJ2-5; TRBD2 matches at 7 bases. The closer fit of TRBJ2-7 to the DNA end suggests the J call may be wrong. CDR3 in DNA: TGTGCCAGCAGTGCGAGTTTTAAGCGGGGCGAGCAGTACTTC. It encodes CASSASFKRGEQYF.